This T cell receptor (beta chain) was captured in a study of CD8+CD57+ T cells in acquired aplastic anemia. Investigators profiled TCR beta VDJ and CDR3 from genomic DNA template. TCRdb reprocessed the reads with MiXCR, giving one entry per CDR3 protein. The table records 250,000 or so distinct CDR3 sequences, around 45% of them present only once. With regard to this clonotype: The antigen remains unidentified.

Study-wide points: The number of CD8+ CDR3 sequences shared by patients and controls was roughly 30. Between the patient and control groups, CD8+ Simpson's diversity did not differ significantly.

CD8+CD57+ cell expansion had been shown by flow cytometry in patients chosen for sequencing. Germline V gene data show CDR1 as WSHSY and CDR2 as SAAADI. The CDR3 covers 16 residues. V dropped 0 bases and J dropped 3 bases, with 12 bases sitting between them. The V call is TRBV10-2, the J call TRBJ2-1; D perhaps matches TRBD2 (6 bases). Sequenced sample: sorted CD4+, CD8+, or CD8+CD57+ T cells (not recorded which) from PBMCs. The source of this sequence is a human donor with aplastic anemia. CDR3 nucleotides: TGCGCCAGCAGTGAGTCTACCGGGACTTACTACAATGAGCAGTTCTTC. It yields the protein CASSESTGTYYNEQFF.